Sequencing of this TCR beta chain was carried out in a study of T cell repertoires in cytomegalovirus infection. Study-level background: Through public TCR beta signatures, both CMV infection and matching HLA type were indicated.

MiXCR was run by TCRdb on the reads, yielding one entry per CDR3 protein. This sample has about 190,000 distinct CDR3 sequences, with approximately 28% found just once. This clonotype was recorded at least ten times. The antigen is unknown. The CDR3 runs 16 residues. Looked up from germline, CDR1 is SGHTA and CDR2 is FQGNSA. V shed 2 bases and J 4 bases; nucleotides not matched to a gene: 4. The study's findings and limits: Carriage of CMV together with the relevant HLA was identifiable through cumulative public TCR beta family frequency.

The TCR was taken from a human donor in good health (CMV status not recorded). Some clones in this sample may be carry-over from other donors' samples. Sample: PBMCs. The chain has TRBV7-2 and TRBJ2-5, with 13 bases aligning to TRBD2. In DNA form, the CDR3 reads TGTGCCAGCAGCTTAACTAGCGGGGGGGCTGGAGAGACCCAGTACTTC. Residues: CASSLTSGGAGETQYF.